This TCR beta chain was profiled in a study of radiotherapy plus CTLA-4 blockade in lung cancer. A word on this clone: No antigen is known for it.

There are 14 residues in the CDR3. Per the germline V gene, CDR1 is MNHNS and CDR2 is SASEGT. Trimming took 7 bases from V and 8 from J; bases not matched to a gene: 9. Focal radiation with ipilimumab CTLA-4 blockade was given to patients with chemo-refractory metastatic non-small-cell lung cancer. Assay used: immunoSEQ multiplex PCR; TCRdb lists only in-frame clones, some missing. There are tens of thousands of clones in the sample; about 87% occur only once, and over 15% lies in the top ten. Study results and limitations: Reports state that early shifts in blood T cell clones, with interferon-beta, best predicted response. TCR clones originating in tumors grew in number in blood after radiotherapy plus ipilimumab.

The receptor's source is a human donor with non-small cell lung cancer that progressed on radiotherapy plus ipilimumab. The rearrangement uses TRBV6-1 and TRBJ1-4, with TRBD1 matching over 8 bases. Sequencing used peripheral blood, obtained from a patient treated with radiotherapy plus ipilimumab. CDR3 DNA sequence: TGTGCCAGCATTACCGGACAGGGAAGCGAAAAACTGTTTTTT. This encodes CASITGQGSEKLFF.